These 30 T cell receptor beta chains were sequenced from one sample in a study of blood T cells in healthy people across ages. Sample-barcoded 5' priming and a J-beta primer mix drove a second PCR of about 6 to 11 cycles. TCRdb processed the 5' RACE reads anew with MiXCR; each CDR3 protein has one entry. The data contain fewer than 1,000,000 distinct CDR3 sequences, roughly 46% of them singletons. Material for sequencing was blood. Receptors originate from a man older than 75 in good health.

The chain recombines TRBV2 with TRBJ1-5, with 10 positions matching TRBD1. CDR1 and CDR2 from the germline V gene are SNHLY and FYNNEI. V shed 8 bases and J 7 bases; nucleotides not matched to a gene: 8. The CDR3 extends over 14 amino acids. For the CDR3, the DNA is TGTGCCAGCGGGGGACAGGGGCTGGGGCAGCCCCAGCATTTT. Encoded protein: CASGGQGLGQPQHF.

In its sample, this clonotype was seen once. The chain employs TRBV7-2 and TRBJ1-4; TRBD1 matches at 7 bases. From germline, CDR1 is SGHTA and CDR2 FQGNSA. The CDR3 spans 14 residues. With V trimmed by 8 bases and J by 7 bases, 10 bases remained unmatched. The CDR3, as DNA: TGTGCCAGCCAAGAGGGGGCCAGGGGTGAAAAACTGTTTTTT. It translates to CASQEGARGEKLFF. The full variable domain, in which reference TRBV7-2 and TRBJ1-4 provide the parts outside the CDR3, is GAGVSQSPSNKVTEKGKDVELRCDPISGHTALYWYRQSLGQGLEFLIYFQGNSAPDKSGLPSDRFSAERTGGSVSTLTIQRTQQEDSAVYLCASQEGARGEKLFFGSGTQLSVL.

Regarding this clonotype: Given a much more abundant clone one base away, this may be a read error. This chain uses TRBV12-3 or TRBV12-4 with TRBJ1-5; TRBD1 is a possible D gene (6 bases). The length of the CDR3 is 12 residues. Trimming took 10 bases from V and 3 from J, leaving 10 bases between them. Written as DNA, the CDR3 is TGTGCCACCGCAGGGGACAATCAGCCCCAGCATTTT. Its translation: CATAGDNQPQHF.

The chain is built from TRBV4-3 and TRBJ2-2; possible D gene TRBD1, 5 bases. CDR3 length equals 13 residues. Germline-derived CDR1 and CDR2 are LGHNA and YSLEER. The ends were cut back, 10 bases at V and 4 bases at J, with 13 bases in the middle. CDR3 sequence (DNA): TGCGCCAACCAGACAGCCCTCACCGGGGAGCTGTTTTTT. This gives the protein CANQTALTGELFF.

The gene calls are TRBV20-1 and TRBJ1-2, with 7 bases matching TRBD1. V dropped 5 bases and J dropped 5; count of bases not matched to a gene: 5. The CDR3 has 12 amino acids. Germline-derived CDR1 and CDR2 are DFQATT and SNEGSKA (reference sequence). The CDR3 DNA is TGCAGTGCTGGGGGACAGAGTTATGGCTACACCTTC. It encodes CSAGGQSYGYTF.

This chain joins TRBV12-3 or TRBV12-4 and TRBJ1-2; D is unresolved. This CDR3 is built from 12 residues. Trimming removed 4 bases at V and 6 bases at J, with 9 bases between. The CDR3 sequence: CASSSGRHGYTF. CDR3 coding DNA: TGTGCCAGCAGTTCCGGGCGGCATGGCTACACCTTC.

The V call is TRBV29-1, the J call TRBJ2-3, with 14 bases identical to TRBD2. This CDR3 contains 16 residues. J lost 4 bases, V lost 7 bases, and 10 bases had no gene match. The germline CDR1 and CDR2 sequences are SQVTM and ANQGSEA. The CDR3 nucleotides are TGCAGCGCAGGGGGACTAGCGGGAGACATCTCAGATACGCAGTATTTT. Translation: CSAGGLAGDISDTQYF.

The V call is TRBV7-2, the J call TRBJ2-3; 12 bases align to TRBD2. Trimming took 5 bases from V and 4 from J; bases not matched to a gene: 7. CDR3 length: 16 residues. Per germline, CDR1 SGHTA and CDR2 FQGNSA. CDR3 in DNA: TGTGCCAGCAGCCCTAGCGGGAGGGCCAGGTCAGATACGCAGTATTTT. This translates into CASSPSGRARSDTQYF.

The chain couples TRBV29-1 to TRBJ2-1, with a weak D call TRBD2 (5 bases). Germline V gene data show CDR1 as SQVTM and CDR2 as ANQGSEA. This CDR3 spans 15 amino acids. V lost 6 bases, J lost 2 bases, and 17 bases lay in between. The CDR3 region has the DNA TGCAGCGTAGAGGGCGGAACGGCGACCTACAATGAGCAGTTCTTC. Encoded protein: CSVEGGTATYNEQFF.

This clonotype occurred a few times. V usage is TRBV7-2 and J usage is TRBJ2-1; D unresolved. V gave up 8 bases and J gave up 0 bases, with 8 bases separating them. Germline CDR1 is SGHTA and CDR2 is FQGNSA. This CDR3 region has 13 residues. CDR3: CASGHSSYNEQFF. In DNA form, the CDR3 reads TGTGCCAGCGGTCATTCCTCCTACAATGAGCAGTTCTTC. Drawing the rest from reference TRBV7-2 and TRBJ2-1, the complete variable domain is GAGVSQSPSNKVTEKGKDVELRCDPISGHTALYWYRQSLGQGLEFLIYFQGNSAPDKSGLPSDRFSAERTGGSVSTLTIQRTQQEDSAVYLCASGHSSYNEQFFGPGTRLTVL.

At least ten counts were recorded for this clonotype. This chain joins TRBV11-2 and TRBJ2-1, with 9 bases identical to TRBD2. Trimming took 2 bases from V and 5 from J; bases not matched to a gene: 7. The CDR3 totals 16 residues. Germline V lookup: CDR1 SGHAT, CDR2 FQNNGV. The CDR3 DNA reads as TGTGCCAGCAGCTTAATCCTAGCGGGATCTCACAATGAGCAGTTCTTC. Amino acid sequence: CASSLILAGSHNEQFF.

This clonotype has just a few counts. The chain employs TRBV28 and TRBJ1-4, with TRBD1 as a possible D gene (6 bases). Germline values: CDR1 MDHEN, CDR2 SYDVKM. V lost 5 bases to trimming and J lost 2 bases, with 9 bases between them. CDR3 length: 14 amino acids. DNA for the CDR3: TGTGCCAGCAGTGTCGGGGGCACTAATGAAAAACTGTTTTTT. Encoded protein: CASSVGGTNEKLFF.

The CDR3 DNA sequence: TGTGCCATCAGTGGGACAGGTACTTCCGAGCAGTACTTC. This codes for CAISGTGTSEQYF. J is TRBJ2-4 and V is TRBV10-3, with 7 bases aligning to TRBD1. TRBJ2-7 explains the end of the DNA better; the J call may be wrong. Per germline, CDR1 ENHRY and CDR2 SYGVKD. The CDR3 has 13 amino acids.

In its sample, this clonotype was seen many times. This rearrangement joins TRBV29-1 to TRBJ2-1, with D hard to call. CDR3 size: 15 residues. Germline assignment: CDR1 SQVTM and CDR2 ANQGSEA. Between the trimmed V and J ends, which lost 4 bases and 0 bases, there was a span of 13 bases. The CDR3 spells CSVGVGSSSYNEQFF. The CDR3 DNA follows: TGCAGCGTTGGTGTGGGGTCGAGCTCCTACAATGAGCAGTTCTTC.

CDR3: CASSQDLGRDQPQHF. As DNA, the CDR3 is TGTGCCAGCAGCCAAGATTTAGGGAGAGATCAGCCCCAGCATTTT. This chain uses TRBV3-1 with TRBJ1-5; D unresolved. Between the trimmed V and J ends, which lost 0 bases and 5 bases, there was a span of 11 bases. CDR1 LGHDT and CDR2 YNNKEL come from the germline V gene (reference sequence). The CDR3 runs 15 residues. Looking up the rest from reference TRBV3-1 and TRBJ1-5 gives the full variable domain: DTAVSQTPKYLVTQMGNDKSIKCEQNLGHDTMYWYKQDSKKFLKIMFSYNNKELIINETVPNRFSPKSPDKAHLNLHINSLELGDSAVYFCASSQDLGRDQPQHFGDGTRLSIL.

This clonotype appeared a few times. This may arise from a read error, as a much more abundant clone is one base away. J is TRBJ2-5 and V is TRBV5-1; D gene ambiguous. The germline V gene encodes CDR1 SGHRS and CDR2 YFSETQ. The CDR3 sequence is 13 residues long. V was cut by 3 bases and J by 4 bases, with 10 bases left in between. The CDR3, as DNA: TGCGCCAGCAGCTGGGTTAGTAGAGAGACCCAGTACTTC. Translating gives CASSWVSRETQYF.

This clonotype was seen a handful of times. A read error may be the cause here, since a much bigger clone is one base away. The chain has TRBV20-1 and TRBJ2-5, with D perhaps matching TRBD2 (6 bases). V was cut by 6 bases and J by 11 bases, with 22 bases left in between. The CDR3 is 13 residues long. From germline, CDR1 is DFQATT and CDR2 SNEGSKA (reference sequence). The CDR3 here is CSAVGTGEGEQYF. The CDR3 nucleotides are TGCAGTGCCGTTGGCACGGGAGAGGGTGAGCAGTACTTC.

J is TRBJ2-7 and V is TRBV7-9; D possibly corresponds to TRBD1 (6 bases). Deletions cut 5 bases from V and 4 bases from J, with 12 bases between. Germline CDR1 is SEHNR and CDR2 is FQNEAQ (reference sequence). The CDR3 length is 13 residues. The CDR3 DNA reads as TGTGCCAGCAGCCAGGTGGGACAATACGAGCAGTACTTC. Amino acid sequence: CASSQVGQYEQYF. The full variable domain, with the rest looked up from reference TRBV7-9 and TRBJ2-7, is DTGVSQNPRHKITKRGQNVTFRCDPISEHNRLYWYRQTLGQGPEFLTYFQNEAQLEKSRLLSDRFSAERPKGSFSTLEIQRTEQGDSAMYLCASSQVGQYEQYFGPGTRLTVT.

The chain couples TRBV20-1 to TRBJ2-5; D may be TRBD1 or TRBD2 (5 bases each). The CDR3 runs to 14 residues. V gave up 5 bases and J gave up 6 bases, with 19 bases separating them. CDR1 and CDR2 from the germline V gene are DFQATT and SNEGSKA (reference sequence). CDR3 sequence reads: CSAVGPNLMKTQYF. CDR3 DNA: TGCAGTGCTGTGGGACCGAATCTGATGAAGACCCAGTACTTC.

V and J are TRBV3-1 and TRBJ1-5, with a weak D call TRBD1 (5 bases). CDR3 length: 18 amino acids. V was shortened by 2 bases and J by 3 bases, with 20 bases between the two germline ends. The germline V gene encodes CDR1 LGHDT and CDR2 YNNKEL (reference sequence). Written as DNA, the CDR3 is TGTGCCAGCAGCCAAAGAGGGAAAGCCGGGGCTGACAATCAGCCCCAGCATTTT. It codes for CASSQRGKAGADNQPQHF.

This chain joins TRBV7-8 and TRBJ1-6; D gene uncertain. Germline V gene data show CDR1 as SGHVS and CDR2 as FQNEAQ. The CDR3 loop spans 11 amino acids. Trimming removed 1 base from V and 14 bases from J, with 6 bases in between. The CDR3 DNA follows: TGTGCCAGCAGCTTAGTAGGCACCCTCCACTTT. Its translation is CASSLVGTLHF.

V gene TRBV5-1 combines with J gene TRBJ2-1; 8 bases match TRBD2. CDR3 size: 15 residues. The germline V gene has CDR1 SGHRS and CDR2 YFSETQ. Germline trimming cut 0 bases from V and 2 bases from J; bases unmatched to any gene: 1. The CDR3 bases are TGCGCCAGCAGCTTGGATAGCGGGGCCTACAATGAGCAGTTCTTC. It encodes CASSLDSGAYNEQFF.

The rearrangement uses TRBV6-2 or TRBV6-3 and TRBJ2-1; 8 nucleotides match TRBD2. Germline V gene lookup returns CDR1 MNHEY and CDR2 SVGEGT. The CDR3 covers 14 residues. V was pared by 2 bases and J by 5 bases, with 2 bases of the junction left unmatched. CDR3 in amino acids: CASSYVLADNEQFF. The CDR3 DNA sequence: TGTGCCAGCAGTTACGTACTAGCGGACAATGAGCAGTTCTTC.

In this sample, this clonotype turned up once. The chain carries TRBV28 and TRBJ1-5; 9 bases line up with TRBD1. This CDR3 contains 17 residues. V dropped 4 bases and J dropped 2; count of bases not matched to a gene: 9. The germline CDR1 and CDR2 sequences are MDHEN and SYDVKM. In DNA, the CDR3 is TGTGCCAGCAGTTCCTGGGGGGACAGGGTTGGCAATCAGCCCCAGCATTTT. It is translated as CASSSWGDRVGNQPQHF.

Of note for this clonotype: Given a much more abundant clone one base away, this may be a read error. This rearrangement joins TRBV5-6 to TRBJ2-5; 11 bases match TRBD2. The J call is in doubt because the DNA end fits TRBJ2-7 better. CDR3 length equals 15 residues. CDR1 and CDR2 (germline): SGHDT, YYEEEE. CDR3 nucleotide sequence: TGTGCCAGCAGCGAAAGTCTAGCGGGAGGTTGCGAGCAGTACTTC. Residues: CASSESLAGGCEQYF.

The rearrangement links TRBV24-1 to TRBJ2-4, with D hard to call. CDR3 size: 12 residues. V lost 10 bases and J lost 3, with 9 bases in between. Germline V gene data show CDR1 as KGHDR and CDR2 as SFDVKD. Here the CDR3 DNA reads TGTGCCACGAATCCCGGCAAAAACATTCAGTACTTC. Translating it yields CATNPGKNIQYF.

The CDR3 loop is CASCVYEQYF. DNA for the CDR3: TGTGCCAGCTGTGTTTACGAGCAGTACTTC. The genes are TRBV25-1 and TRBJ2-7; D remains unclear. V was shortened by 8 bases and J by 4 bases, with 6 bases between the two germline ends. Germline V gene sequence: CDR1 MGHDK, CDR2 SYGVNS. The CDR3 runs to 10 residues.

In its sample, this clonotype was seen a few times. The chain links TRBV2 to TRBJ2-5, with TRBD2 as a possible D gene (6 bases). CDR3 length: 14 residues. Germline CDR1 SNHLY, CDR2 FYNNEI. Between the trimmed V and J ends, which lost 7 bases and 4 bases, there was a span of 16 bases. CDR3 sequence reads: CASKLGGMLETQYF. The CDR3 nucleotides read TGTGCCAGCAAACTGGGCGGGATGCTAGAGACCCAGTACTTC.

V and J are TRBV6-6 and TRBJ2-7, with TRBD2 identical over 9 bases. The better agreement between TRBJ2-5 and the DNA end casts doubt on the J call. The CDR3 is 16 residues long. Germline V gene lookup returns CDR1 MNHNY and CDR2 SVGAGI (reference sequence). This CDR3 reads CASSYLASGIGETQYF. The CDR3 nucleotides are TGTGCCAGCAGTTACCTGGCTAGCGGGATTGGAGAGACCCAGTACTTC.

The rearrangement uses TRBV6-5 and TRBJ2-4; TRBD2 aligns across 7 bases. Germline lookup yields CDR1 MNHEY and CDR2 SVGAGI. This CDR3 has 14 amino acids. V shed 6 bases, J shed 9 bases, and the junction held 11 bases outside the gene matches. CDR3 sequence: CASRQGGKRGIQYF. The CDR3 DNA sequence: TGTGCCAGCAGGCAGGGCGGAAAGCGGGGCATTCAGTACTTC.